This section outlines one TCR beta chain sequence together with its context. No antigen is known for it. The CDR3 length is 16 residues. Profiling relied on immunoSEQ multiplex PCR, and the TCRdb table lists in-frame clones only, not all of them. The table includes about 98,000 clones, roughly 89% detected once. The sample belongs to a study of OX40 agonist ivuxolimab in advanced cancers. Across the study: Therapy given before enrollment (anti-PD-1, anti-PD-L1 or anti-CTLA-4) was allowed, and around 41% had some.

Study-level findings and limits: CD4+ and CD8+ blood T cells expanded clonally by week 6 at 0.1 to 3.0 mg/kg. Among the lowest levels of clonal expansion were found in partial responders at 0.1-3.0 mg/kg.

The specimen was CD4+ or CD8+ T cells sorted from blood, collected in a trial of the OX40 agonist ivuxolimab. This chain joins TRBV21-1 and TRBJ2-7; the D call TRBD1 from the table was never checked on the DNA. TRBV21-1 represents a pseudogene. This clonotype was sampled from an adult with an advanced solid tumor such as melanoma, head and neck, liver or kidney cancer. The CDR3 coding sequence is TGTGCCAGCAGCCCCCGGGACAGGGGGCCAAGCTACGAGCAGTACTTC. Amino acids: CASSPRDRGPSYEQYF.